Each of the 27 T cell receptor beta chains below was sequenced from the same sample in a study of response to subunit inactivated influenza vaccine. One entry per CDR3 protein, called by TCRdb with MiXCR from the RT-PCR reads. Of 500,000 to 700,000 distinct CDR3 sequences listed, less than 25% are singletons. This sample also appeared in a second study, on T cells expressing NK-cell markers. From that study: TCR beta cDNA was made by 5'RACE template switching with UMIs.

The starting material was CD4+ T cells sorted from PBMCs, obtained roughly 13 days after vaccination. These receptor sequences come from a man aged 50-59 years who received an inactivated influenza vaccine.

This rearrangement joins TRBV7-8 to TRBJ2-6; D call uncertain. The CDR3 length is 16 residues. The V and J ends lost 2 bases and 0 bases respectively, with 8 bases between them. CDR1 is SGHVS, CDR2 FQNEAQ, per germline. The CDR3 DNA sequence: TGTGCCAGCAGCTTACTCCTCAGCTCTGGGGCCAACGTCCTGACTTTC. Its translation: CASSLLLSSGANVLTF.

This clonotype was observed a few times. Here the CDR3 DNA reads TGTGCCAGCAGTTATACGGACAGTGGGAACGAGCAGTACTTC. Residues: CASSYTDSGNEQYF. The V and J genes are TRBV6-2 or TRBV6-3 and TRBJ2-7, with D possibly being TRBD1 (6 bases). Germline-derived CDR1 and CDR2 are MNHEY and SVGEGT. This CDR3 has 14 residues. V was pared by 3 bases and J by 5 bases, with 14 bases between.

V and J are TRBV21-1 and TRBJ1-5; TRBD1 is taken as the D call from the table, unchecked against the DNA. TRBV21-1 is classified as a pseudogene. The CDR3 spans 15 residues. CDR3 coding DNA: TGTGCCAGCAGCACCCATGACCGGGACCTTTGGCCCCAGCATTTT. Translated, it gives CASSTHDRDLWPQHF.

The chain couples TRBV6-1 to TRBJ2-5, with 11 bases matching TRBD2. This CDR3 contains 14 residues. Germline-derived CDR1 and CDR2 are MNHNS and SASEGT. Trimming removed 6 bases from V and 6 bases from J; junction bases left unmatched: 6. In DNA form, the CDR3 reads TGTGCCAGCAGCCCTAGCGGGGGGCCCAAGACCCAGTACTTC. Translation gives CASSPSGGPKTQYF.

CDR3 sequence (DNA): TGTGCCAGCAGAAAGCTGAGGGGGGGGAACACTGAAGCTTTCTTT. It encodes CASRKLRGGNTEAFF. This chain links TRBV28 with TRBJ1-1; D perhaps matches TRBD1 (6 bases). The germline gives CDR1 MDHEN, CDR2 SYDVKM. The CDR3 extends over 15 amino acids. Trimming shortened V by 6 bases and J by 1 base, and 15 bases separated the two germline ends.

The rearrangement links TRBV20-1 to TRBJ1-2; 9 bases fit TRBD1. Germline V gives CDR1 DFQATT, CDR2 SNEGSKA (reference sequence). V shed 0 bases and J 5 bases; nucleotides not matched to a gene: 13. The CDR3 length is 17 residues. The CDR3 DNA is TGCAGTGCTAGAGACCCGTCAACAGGGGGCAGAAGGTATGGCTACACCTTC. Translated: CSARDPSTGGRRYGYTF.

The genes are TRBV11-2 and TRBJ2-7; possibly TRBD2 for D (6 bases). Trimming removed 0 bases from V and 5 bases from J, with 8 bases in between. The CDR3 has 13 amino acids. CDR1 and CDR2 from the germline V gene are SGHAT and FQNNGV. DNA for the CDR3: TGTGCCAGCAGCTTAGATCCGGGGGACGAGCAGTACTTC. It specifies CASSLDPGDEQYF.

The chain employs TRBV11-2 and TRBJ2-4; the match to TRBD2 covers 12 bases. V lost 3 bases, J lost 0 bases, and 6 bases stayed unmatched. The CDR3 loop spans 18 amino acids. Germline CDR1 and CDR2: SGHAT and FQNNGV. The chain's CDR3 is CASSFLAGGLLAKNIQYF. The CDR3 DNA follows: TGTGCCAGCAGCTTCCTAGCGGGGGGGTTGCTAGCCAAAAACATTCAGTACTTC.

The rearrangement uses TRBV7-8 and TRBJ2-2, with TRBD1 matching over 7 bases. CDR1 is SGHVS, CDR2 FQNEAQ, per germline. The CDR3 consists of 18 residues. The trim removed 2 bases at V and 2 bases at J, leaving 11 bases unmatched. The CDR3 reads CASSLKPSTGANTGELFF. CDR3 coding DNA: TGTGCCAGCAGCTTAAAGCCCTCTACAGGGGCTAACACCGGGGAGCTGTTTTTT.

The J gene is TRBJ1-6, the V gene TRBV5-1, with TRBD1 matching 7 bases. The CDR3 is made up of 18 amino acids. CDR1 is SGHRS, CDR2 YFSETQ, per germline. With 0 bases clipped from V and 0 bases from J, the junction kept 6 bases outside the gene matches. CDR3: CASSLGQGLRSYNSPLHF. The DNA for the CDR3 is TGCGCCAGCAGCTTGGGACAGGGATTACGCTCCTATAATTCACCCCTCCACTTT.

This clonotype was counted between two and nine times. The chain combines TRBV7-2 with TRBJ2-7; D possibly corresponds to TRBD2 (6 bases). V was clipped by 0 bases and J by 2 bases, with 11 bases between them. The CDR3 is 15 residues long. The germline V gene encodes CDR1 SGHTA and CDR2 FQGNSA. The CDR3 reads CASSLAVRGPYEQYF. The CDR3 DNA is TGTGCCAGCAGCTTAGCGGTGCGGGGCCCCTACGAGCAGTACTTC.

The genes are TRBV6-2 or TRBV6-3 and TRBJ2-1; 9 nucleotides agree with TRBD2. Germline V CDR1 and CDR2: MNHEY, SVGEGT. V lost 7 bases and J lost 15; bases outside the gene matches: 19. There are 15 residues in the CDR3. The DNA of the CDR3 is TGTGCCAGCACTCCAGAGGGAGTAGCGGGAGCAAGGGGGTTCTTC. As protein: CASTPEGVAGARGFF.

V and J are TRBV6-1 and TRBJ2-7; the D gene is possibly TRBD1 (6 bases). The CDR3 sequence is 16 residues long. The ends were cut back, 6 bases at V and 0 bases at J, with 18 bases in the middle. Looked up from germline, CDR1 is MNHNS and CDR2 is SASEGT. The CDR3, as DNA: TGTGCCAGCAGGGCCGGGACACCGATCCCCTCCTACGAGCAGTACTTC. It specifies CASRAGTPIPSYEQYF.

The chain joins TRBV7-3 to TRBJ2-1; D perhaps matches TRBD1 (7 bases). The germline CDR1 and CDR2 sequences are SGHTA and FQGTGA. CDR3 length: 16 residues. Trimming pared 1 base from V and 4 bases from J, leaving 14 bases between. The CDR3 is CASSLNGQGGYNEQFF. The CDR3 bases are TGTGCCAGCAGCTTAAACGGTCAGGGGGGTTACAATGAGCAGTTCTTC.

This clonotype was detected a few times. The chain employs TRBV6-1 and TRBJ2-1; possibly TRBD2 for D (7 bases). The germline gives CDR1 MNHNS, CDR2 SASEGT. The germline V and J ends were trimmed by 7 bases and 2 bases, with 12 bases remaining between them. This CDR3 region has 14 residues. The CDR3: CASKRGGPYNEQFF. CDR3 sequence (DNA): TGTGCCAGCAAAAGGGGGGGGCCCTACAATGAGCAGTTCTTC.

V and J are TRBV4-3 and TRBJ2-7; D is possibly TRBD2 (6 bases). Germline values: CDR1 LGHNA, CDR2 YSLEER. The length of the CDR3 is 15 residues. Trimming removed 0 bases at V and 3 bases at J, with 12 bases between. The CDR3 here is CASSQDQRAGYEQYF. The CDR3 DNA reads TGCGCCAGCAGCCAAGATCAGCGGGCGGGCTACGAGCAGTACTTC.

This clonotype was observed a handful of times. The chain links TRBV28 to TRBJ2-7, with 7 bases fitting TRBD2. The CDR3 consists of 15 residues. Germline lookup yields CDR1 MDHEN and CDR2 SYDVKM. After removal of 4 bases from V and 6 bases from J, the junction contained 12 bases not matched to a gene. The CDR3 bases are TGTGCCAGCAGTTCGATCGGGGGGTTGGTGACCGAGCAGTACTTC. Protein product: CASSSIGGLVTEQYF.

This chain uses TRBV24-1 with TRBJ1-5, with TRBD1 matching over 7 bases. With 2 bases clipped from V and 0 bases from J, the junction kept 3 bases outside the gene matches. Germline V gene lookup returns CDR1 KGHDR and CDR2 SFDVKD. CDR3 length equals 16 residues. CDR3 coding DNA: TGTGCCACCAGTGATTCGGGACAGTATAGCAATCAGCCCCAGCATTTT. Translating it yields CATSDSGQYSNQPQHF.

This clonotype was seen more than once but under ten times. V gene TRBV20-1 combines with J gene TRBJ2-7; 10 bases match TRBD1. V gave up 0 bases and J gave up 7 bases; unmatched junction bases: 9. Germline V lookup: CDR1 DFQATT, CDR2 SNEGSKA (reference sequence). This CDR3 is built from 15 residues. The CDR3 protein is CSAREQDRGGREQYF. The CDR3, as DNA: TGCAGTGCTAGAGAACAGGACAGGGGGGGTCGGGAGCAGTACTTC.

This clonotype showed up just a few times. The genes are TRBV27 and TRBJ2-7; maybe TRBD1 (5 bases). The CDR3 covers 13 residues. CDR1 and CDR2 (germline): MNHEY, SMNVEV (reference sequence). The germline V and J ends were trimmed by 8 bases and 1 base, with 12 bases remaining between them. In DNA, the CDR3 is TGTGCCAGCGGTCTTCAGGGTTCCTACGAGCAGTACTTC. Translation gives CASGLQGSYEQYF.

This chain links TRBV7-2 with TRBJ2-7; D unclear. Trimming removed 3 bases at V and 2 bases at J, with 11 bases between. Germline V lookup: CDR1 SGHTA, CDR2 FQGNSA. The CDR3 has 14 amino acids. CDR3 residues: CASSFTQPAYEQYF. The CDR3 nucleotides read TGTGCCAGCAGCTTTACACAGCCAGCCTACGAGCAGTACTTC.

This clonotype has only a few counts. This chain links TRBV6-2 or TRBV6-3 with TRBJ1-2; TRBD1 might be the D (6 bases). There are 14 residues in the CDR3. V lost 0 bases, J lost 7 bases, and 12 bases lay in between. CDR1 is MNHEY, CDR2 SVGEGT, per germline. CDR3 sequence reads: CASSYSAGAGGYTF. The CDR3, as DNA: TGTGCCAGCAGTTACTCGGCAGGGGCAGGTGGCTACACCTTC.

CDR3 residues: CASISTGVEQFF. CDR3 bases: TGTGCCAGCATTAGCACAGGGGTTGAGCAGTTCTTC. J is TRBJ2-1 and V is TRBV28, with 7 bases identical to TRBD1. After removal of 7 bases from V and 9 bases from J, the junction contained 6 bases not matched to a gene. Germline V gives CDR1 MDHEN, CDR2 SYDVKM. The CDR3 length is 12 residues.

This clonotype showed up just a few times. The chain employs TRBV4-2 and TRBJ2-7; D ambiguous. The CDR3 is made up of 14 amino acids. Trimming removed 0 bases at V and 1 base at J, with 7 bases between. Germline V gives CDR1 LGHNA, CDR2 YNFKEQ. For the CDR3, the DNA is TGTGCCAGCAGCCAAGAGTGGGGATCCTACGAGCAGTACTTC. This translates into CASSQEWGSYEQYF.

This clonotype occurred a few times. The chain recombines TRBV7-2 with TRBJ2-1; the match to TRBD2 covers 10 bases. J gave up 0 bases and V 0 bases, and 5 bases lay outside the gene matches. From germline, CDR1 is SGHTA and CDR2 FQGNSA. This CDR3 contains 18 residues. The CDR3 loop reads CASSLAASGGSSYNEQFF. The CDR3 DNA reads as TGTGCCAGCAGCTTAGCGGCTAGCGGGGGCAGCTCCTACAATGAGCAGTTCTTC.

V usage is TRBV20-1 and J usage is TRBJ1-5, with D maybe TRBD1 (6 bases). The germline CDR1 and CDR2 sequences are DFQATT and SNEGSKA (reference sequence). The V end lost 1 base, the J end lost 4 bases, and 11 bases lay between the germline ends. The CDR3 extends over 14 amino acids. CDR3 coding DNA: TGCAGTGCTAGAGCCCTCAGGGGAAATCAGCCCCAGCATTTT. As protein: CSARALRGNQPQHF.

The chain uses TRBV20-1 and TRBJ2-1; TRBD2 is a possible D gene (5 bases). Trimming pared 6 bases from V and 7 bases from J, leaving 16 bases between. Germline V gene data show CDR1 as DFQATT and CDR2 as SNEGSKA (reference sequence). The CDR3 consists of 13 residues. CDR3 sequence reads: CSAVPGSWNEQFF. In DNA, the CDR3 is TGCAGTGCCGTCCCGGGATCTTGGAATGAGCAGTTCTTC.